A selection of T cell receptor beta chains follows, all from one sample in a study of cytomegalovirus exposure and HLA in healthy donors. Sequencing was performed with immunoSEQ multiplex PCR; in TCRdb, only in-frame clones are kept and a portion is missing. Among more than 150,000 clones listed, less than 90% were seen once. The specimen was PBMCs. The receptor set was obtained from a girl aged 5 to 17 in good health and CMV-seropositive. Both conserved end residues are part of each CDR3. The order of the fields is V gene, J gene, clone size, D gene, CDR3 DNA, CDR3 protein. A D gene is named only where the DNA matches it firmly. Size is omitted from some rows. Given values are once, few, many or a class for expanded clones.

>TRBV5-1|TRBJ2-5|-|TRBD2
TGCGCCAGCAGCCGGGCGGGAGAAGAGACCCAGTACTTC
CASSRAGEETQYF
>TRBV5-6|TRBJ1-2|-|-
TGTGCCAGCAGCTTGAGACTACGGCAGTCTGTAAACTATGGCTACACCTTC
CASSLRLRQSVNYGYTF
>TRBV27|TRBJ2-7|once|-
TGTGCCAGCAGTCTAAGCGGAGTCTCCTACGAGCAGTACTTC
CASSLSGVSYEQYF
>TRBV5-4|TRBJ1-1|-|-
TGTGCCAGCAGCTTGAACCGGCAGGGATTGGATACTGAAGCTTTCTTT
CASSLNRQGLDTEAFF
>TRBV6-6|TRBJ1-1|-|TRBD1
TGTGCCAGCAGTTACCCGGACAGGGCTGGGAACACTGAAGCTTTCTTT
CASSYPDRAGNTEAFF
>TRBV5-4|TRBJ2-1|-|TRBD2
TGTGCCAGCAGCTTGGTTAGCGGGAGCGGGTTTGAGCAGTTCTTC
CASSLVSGSGFEQFF
>TRBV7-9|TRBJ2-1|-|-
TGTGCCAGCAGACTAAATAGGAATTCTTACAATGAGCAGTTCTTC
CASRLNRNSYNEQFF
>TRBV2|TRBJ1-3|once|-
TGTGCCAGCAGGATGGTGGGTTCAGGGACTGGAAACACCATATATTTT
CASRMVGSGTGNTIYF
>TRBV13|TRBJ2-2|-|-
TGTGCCAGCAGCTTAGGCCAGGGCGGCGGGGAGCTGTTTTTT
CASSLGQGGGELFF
>TRBV27|TRBJ2-1|-|-
TGTGCCAGCAGTGCCGGGACTCCCAGGGAGCAGTTCTTC
CASSAGTPREQFF
>TRBV5-4|TRBJ1-5|-|-
TGTGCCAGCAGCATGGCAGGCCTCAATCAGCCCCAGCATTTT
CASSMAGLNQPQHF
>TRBV29-1|TRBJ2-3|-|-
TGCAGCGTTGAAGTTTTGAAGCAATTGGATACGCAGTATTTT
CSVEVLKQLDTQYF
>TRBV9|TRBJ1-2|once|TRBD1
TGTGCCAGCAGCGTGGGATTAGATCAGGGGGCTGGGGATGGCTACACCTTC
CASSVGLDQGAGDGYTF
>TRBV19|TRBJ1-5|-|TRBD1
TGTGCCAGTTGGACAGGTCGTTCCAATCAGCCCCAGCATTTT
CASWTGRSNQPQHF
>TRBV4-1|TRBJ2-7|-|TRBD2
TGCGCCAGCAGCCAAGACGTGGGACTAGCGCGTACGATCTCCTACGAGCAGTACTTC
CASSQDVGLARTISYEQYF
>TRBV7-8|TRBJ1-1|-|-
TGTGCCAGCAGCTGGGGGGGAACTGAAGCTTTCTTT
CASSWGGTEAFF
>TRBV30|TRBJ2-1|-|TRBD2
TGTGCCTGGAGTCCGAGTCCTAGCGGGAGAAAGGGGCAGTTCTTC
CAWSPSPSGRKGQFF
>TRBV6-1|TRBJ2-3|-|TRBD2
TGTGCCGGGTCACTAGCGGGAGCAGATACGCAGTATTTT
CAGSLAGADTQYF
>TRBV30|TRBJ1-2|-|TRBD1
TGTGCCTGGAGTTATACAGGGGGCGACGGCTACACCTTC
CAWSYTGGDGYTF
>TRBV11-2|TRBJ2-2|-|TRBD2
TGTGCCAGCAGGCCGGGACTAGCGGGACGATACACCGGGGAGCTGTTTTTT
CASRPGLAGRYTGELFF
>TRBV10-3|TRBJ2-2|-|-
TGTGCCATCCGCGGGAACACCGGGGAGCTGTTTTTT
CAIRGNTGELFF
>TRBV13|TRBJ1-6|-|-
TGTGCCAGCAGCTCCTTCAATTCACCCCTCCACTTT
CASSSFNSPLHF
>TRBV7-2|TRBJ1-2|-|TRBD1
TGTGCCAGCAGCTTAGCGGACAGGGCGAATGGTGAGGGCTACACCTTC
CASSLADRANGEGYTF
>TRBV5-6|TRBJ2-1|once|-
TGTGCCAGCCAAAATGAGCAGTTCTTC
CASQNEQFF
>TRBV27|TRBJ2-2|-|-
TGTGCCAGCGGTAATAGAGGGGGCGGGGAGCTGTTTTTT
CASGNRGGGELFF
>TRBV5-1|TRBJ2-5|-|-
TGCGCCAGCAGCTTGGGTAGGGGAAGAGAGACCCAGTACTTC
CASSLGRGRETQYF
>TRBV4-2|TRBJ1-1|once|-
TGTGCCAGCAGCCAATGGGCAGGGGCTTACACTGAAGCTTTCTTT
CASSQWAGAYTEAFF
>TRBV14|TRBJ2-1|-|-
TGTGCCAGCAGCGCCTCGGACTATCGATACAATGAGCAGTTCTTC
CASSASDYRYNEQFF
>TRBV7-9|TRBJ2-4|-|TRBD2
TGTGCCAGCAGCCCAACCGGGACTAGAGAAAACATTCAGTACTTC
CASSPTGTRENIQYF
>TRBV7-2|TRBJ1-5|once|-
TGTGCCAGCAGCTCTCCCGACGGACGGGGAAAGCAGCCCCAGCATTTT
CASSSPDGRGKQPQHF